The 22 T cell receptor beta chains below all came from one sample that was sequenced in a study of OX40 agonist ivuxolimab in advanced cancers. The assay was immunoSEQ multiplex PCR, and TCRdb's table has in-frame clones only and misses some. The sample yields about 59,000 clones, about 87% seen once. Sequencing was performed on CD4+ or CD8+ T cells sorted from blood, taken in a trial of the OX40 agonist ivuxolimab. Receptors originate from an adult with an advanced solid tumor such as melanoma, head and neck, liver or kidney cancer.

The V gene is TRBV9, the J gene TRBJ2-5; D remains ambiguous. This CDR3 is built from 16 residues. CDR1 is SGDLS, CDR2 YYNGEE, per germline. Between the trimmed V and J ends, which lost 0 bases and 3 bases, there was a span of 15 bases. This chain's CDR3 is CASSVATTGVEETQYF. In nucleotides, the CDR3 is TGTGCCAGCAGCGTAGCTACAACGGGCGTTGAAGAGACCCAGTACTTC.

The chain joins TRBV7-2 to TRBJ2-7, with a possible D match to TRBD2 (5 bases). The germline V gene has CDR1 SGHTA and CDR2 FQGNSA. This CDR3 comprises 17 residues. V gave up 1 base and J gave up 2 bases, with 18 bases separating them. The CDR3 loop reads CASSLDLRAGITYEQYF. DNA for the CDR3: TGTGCCAGCAGCTTAGACCTGAGGGCGGGTATTACCTACGAGCAGTACTTC.

The rearrangement links TRBV27 to TRBJ1-6; a possible D gene is TRBD1 (5 bases). Per germline, CDR1 MNHEY and CDR2 SMNVEV (reference sequence). V lost 4 bases, J lost 10 bases, and 11 bases lay in between. CDR3 length: 13 residues. The CDR3 nucleotides are TGTGCCAGCAGTTCGCTGAGGGGATCACCCCTCCACTTT. This gives the protein CASSSLRGSPLHF.

The chain links TRBV5-4 to TRBJ2-5; the D gene is possibly TRBD1 (7 bases). V was shortened by 4 bases and J by 5 bases, with 15 bases between the two germline ends. The CDR3 sequence is 14 residues long. Germline CDR1 is SGHNT and CDR2 is YYREEE (reference sequence). In DNA, the CDR3 is TGTGCCAGCAGCGTAGAGACAGGGAGGGAGACCCAGTACTTC. It yields the protein CASSVETGRETQYF.

The rearrangement uses TRBV28 and TRBJ2-3; the D gene could be TRBD1 or TRBD2 (5 bases each). The CDR3 runs to 12 residues. Germline loops: CDR1 MDHEN, CDR2 SYDVKM. The ends were cut back, 4 bases at V and 6 bases at J, with 8 bases in the middle. The CDR3 sequence is CASSWGSDTQYF. As DNA, the CDR3 is TGTGCCAGCAGTTGGGGGTCGGATACGCAGTATTTT.

V and J are TRBV7-3 and TRBJ2-1; 9 bases are a match to TRBD2. This CDR3 region has 17 residues. Germline V CDR1 and CDR2: SGHTA, FQGTGA. V shed 5 bases and J 8 bases; nucleotides not matched to a gene: 16. DNA for the CDR3: TGTGCCAGCAGCCTCGGGGCGGCGGGAGGGCCGGGCGATGAGCAGTTCTTC. Encoded protein: CASSLGAAGGPGDEQFF.

The chain recombines TRBV6-1 with TRBJ2-2; possibly TRBD2 for D (6 bases). Germline V gene sequence: CDR1 MNHNS, CDR2 SASEGT. This CDR3 spans 13 amino acids. V was cut by 4 bases and J by 3 bases, with 6 bases left in between. The CDR3, as DNA: TGTGCCAGCAGTGCGGGGGACACCGGGGAGCTGTTTTTT. Its protein is CASSAGDTGELFF.

This chain links TRBV27 with TRBJ2-7; D is possibly TRBD1 (6 bases). Germline values: CDR1 MNHEY, CDR2 SMNVEV (reference sequence). Trimming removed 6 bases from V and 1 base from J, with 13 bases in between. The CDR3 runs 14 residues. The CDR3 loop reads CASSQGQLSYEQYF. CDR3 nucleotide sequence: TGTGCCAGCAGCCAAGGACAGCTGTCCTACGAGCAGTACTTC.

The chain employs TRBV19 and TRBJ2-1; possibly TRBD2 for D (5 bases). The CDR3 is made up of 14 amino acids. CDR1 and CDR2 from the germline V gene are LNHDA and SQIVND (reference sequence). V was trimmed by 10 bases and J by 7 bases, leaving 20 bases between them. The CDR3 DNA reads as TGTGCCACCGCAATGCTAGCCGATAGTAATGAGCAGTTCTTC. It encodes CATAMLADSNEQFF.

This clone was observed a single time. The rearrangement joins TRBV6-1 to TRBJ2-7, with 11 bases lining up with TRBD1. The J segment lost 1 base and the V segment lost 4 bases, leaving 3 bases of the junction unmatched. The CDR3 covers 15 residues. Per germline, CDR1 MNHNS and CDR2 SASEGT. CDR3 loop: CASSAGTGGSYEQYF. CDR3 coding DNA: TGTGCCAGCAGTGCCGGGACAGGGGGATCCTACGAGCAGTACTTC.

In its sample, this clone was seen once. The rearrangement joins TRBV2 to TRBJ2-1; 8 bases align to TRBD1. The CDR3 is made up of 15 amino acids. Germline values: CDR1 SNHLY, CDR2 FYNNEI. J was trimmed by 4 bases and V by 6 bases; bases with no gene match: 8. The chain's CDR3 is CASSRTGIKYNEQFF. The CDR3 region has the DNA TGTGCCAGCAGCAGGACAGGGATTAAATACAATGAGCAGTTCTTC.

V is TRBV5-6 and J is TRBJ2-5; D is possibly TRBD1 (6 bases). The V end was cut by 4 bases, the J end by 5 bases, with 9 bases between. In germline, CDR1 is SGHDT, CDR2 YYEEEE. The CDR3 loop spans 12 amino acids. This CDR3 is CASSRGIETQYF. DNA for the CDR3: TGTGCCAGCAGCAGGGGGATTGAGACCCAGTACTTC. Looking up the rest from reference TRBV5-6 and TRBJ2-5 gives the full variable domain: DAGVTQSPTHLIKTRGQQVTLRCSPKSGHDTVSWYQQALGQGPQFIFQYYEEEERQRGNFPDRFSGHQFPNYSSELNVNALLLGDSALYLCASSRGIETQYFGPGTRLLVL.

In this sample, this clone turned up once. CDR3 region: CASSPGQAVEQYF. The DNA of the CDR3 is TGTGCCAGCTCACCAGGACAGGCTGTTGAGCAGTACTTC. The chain carries TRBV18 and TRBJ2-7; TRBD1 matches 7 bases. CDR1 is KGHSH and CDR2 is LQKENI in the germline V gene. There are 13 residues in the CDR3. Trimming cost V 2 bases and J 7 bases; bases outside gene matches: 5.

The chain is built from TRBV30 and TRBJ1-2; D gene unclear. The V end lost 3 bases, the J end lost 6 bases, and 14 bases lay between the germline ends. The CDR3 covers 13 residues. Germline loops: CDR1 GTSNPN, CDR2 SVGIG (reference sequence). The CDR3 region is CAWRTSSKDGYTF. DNA of the CDR3: TGTGCCTGGAGGACTTCGTCTAAAGATGGCTACACCTTC.

The chain combines TRBV19 with TRBJ2-7, with no clear D. Per the germline V gene, CDR1 is LNHDA and CDR2 is SQIVND (reference sequence). Trimming cost V 6 bases and J 2 bases, with 11 bases left between them. The CDR3 runs to 13 residues. The CDR3 nucleotides read TGTGCCAGTAGGATAAACTACCCCTACGAGCAGTACTTC. Translated, it gives CASRINYPYEQYF.

This clone turned up a few times. The chain has TRBV2 and TRBJ1-2; D gene ambiguous. Trimming stripped 6 bases from V and 0 bases from J, with 11 bases between. The germline V gene has CDR1 SNHLY and CDR2 FYNNEI. This CDR3 has 14 amino acids. The CDR3 reads CASRSGGSNYGYTF. The CDR3 region has the DNA TGTGCCAGCAGGAGTGGCGGATCTAACTATGGCTACACCTTC.

Only a few counts were recorded for this clone. The chain is built from TRBV19 and TRBJ2-7; TRBD2 might be the D (5 bases). Trimming cost V 11 bases and J 3 bases, with 20 bases left between them. This CDR3 is 14 amino acids long. Germline values: CDR1 LNHDA, CDR2 SQIVND (reference sequence). This chain's CDR3 is CARLNKRKVYEQYF. CDR3 nucleotides: TGTGCCCGCCTCAATAAGCGGAAGGTCTACGAGCAGTACTTC.

V gene TRBV9 combines with J gene TRBJ2-1; TRBD2 is a possible D gene (6 bases). The CDR3 totals 15 residues. Looked up from germline, CDR1 is SGDLS and CDR2 is YYNGEE. Trimming pared 0 bases from V and 1 base from J, leaving 8 bases between. The CDR3 nucleotides read TGTGCCAGCAGCGTAGGGGGGAGGTCCTACAATGAGCAGTTCTTC. This gives the protein CASSVGGRSYNEQFF.

The chain couples TRBV19 to TRBJ2-1, with 9 nucleotides matching TRBD2. This CDR3 is 16 amino acids long. V was pared by 2 bases and J by 5 bases, with 7 bases of the junction left unmatched. Germline CDR1 LNHDA, CDR2 SQIVND (reference sequence). CDR3 protein: CASSIPGAGGDNEQFF. CDR3 in DNA: TGTGCCAGTAGTATACCTGGAGCGGGGGGCGACAATGAGCAGTTCTTC.

The gene calls are TRBV6-1 and TRBJ2-7; D not resolved. CDR1 is MNHNS, CDR2 SASEGT, per germline. This CDR3 spans 13 amino acids. Trimming left V 2 bases short and J 2 bases short, with 7 bases between. CDR3 sequence (DNA): TGTGCCAGCAGTGAACTGGCAGCCTACGAGCAGTACTTC. Its translation is CASSELAAYEQYF.

CDR3 nucleotides: TGTGCCAGCCAGGGGCTTCGTACAGGCAATCAGCCCCAGCATTTT. It is translated as CASQGLRTGNQPQHF. The chain recombines TRBV6-1 with TRBJ1-5, with D tentatively TRBD1 (6 bases). Germline lookup yields CDR1 MNHNS and CDR2 SASEGT. V lost 8 bases, J lost 2 bases, and 16 bases lay in between. The CDR3 is 15 residues long.

This clone has more than one count but fewer than ten. The chain recombines TRBV5-1 with TRBJ2-3; D may be TRBD2 (6 bases). The length of the CDR3 is 15 residues. V shed 3 bases and J shed 5 bases, with 16 bases lying between them. The V gene's germline CDR1 is SGHRS and CDR2 YFSETQ. The CDR3 here is CASSYRDSGGDTQYF. CDR3 DNA sequence: TGCGCCAGCAGCTACCGGGACTCCGGGGGAGATACGCAGTATTTT.